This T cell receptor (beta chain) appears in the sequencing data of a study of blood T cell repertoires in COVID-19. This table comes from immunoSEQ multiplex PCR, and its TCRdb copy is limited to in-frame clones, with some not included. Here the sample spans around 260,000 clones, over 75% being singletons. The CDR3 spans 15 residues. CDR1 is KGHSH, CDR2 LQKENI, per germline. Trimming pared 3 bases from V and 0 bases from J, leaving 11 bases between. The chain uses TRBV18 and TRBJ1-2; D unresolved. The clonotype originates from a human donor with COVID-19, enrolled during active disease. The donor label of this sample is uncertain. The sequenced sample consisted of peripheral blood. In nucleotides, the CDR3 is TGTGCCAGCTCACCCGAGGGCTACTCTAACTATGGCTACACCTTC. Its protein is CASSPEGYSNYGYTF. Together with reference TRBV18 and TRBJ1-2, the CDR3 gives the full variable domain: NAGVMQNPRHLVRRRGQEARLRCSPMKGHSHVYWYRQLPEEGLKFMVYLQKENIIDESGMPKERFSAEFPKEGPSILRIQQVVRGDSAAYFCASSPEGYSNYGYTFGSGTRLTVV.